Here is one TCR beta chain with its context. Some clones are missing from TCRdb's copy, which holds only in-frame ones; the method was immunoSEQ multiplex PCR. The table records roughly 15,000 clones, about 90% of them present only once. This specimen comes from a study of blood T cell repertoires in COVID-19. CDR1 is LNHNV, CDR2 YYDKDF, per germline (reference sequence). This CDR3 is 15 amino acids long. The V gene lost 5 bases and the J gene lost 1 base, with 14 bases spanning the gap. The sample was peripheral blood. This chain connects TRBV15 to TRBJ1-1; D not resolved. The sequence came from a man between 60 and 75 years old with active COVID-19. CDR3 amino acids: CATSPTGLGNTEAFF. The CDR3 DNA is TGTGCCACCAGCCCGACGGGATTGGGGAACACTGAAGCTTTCTTT.